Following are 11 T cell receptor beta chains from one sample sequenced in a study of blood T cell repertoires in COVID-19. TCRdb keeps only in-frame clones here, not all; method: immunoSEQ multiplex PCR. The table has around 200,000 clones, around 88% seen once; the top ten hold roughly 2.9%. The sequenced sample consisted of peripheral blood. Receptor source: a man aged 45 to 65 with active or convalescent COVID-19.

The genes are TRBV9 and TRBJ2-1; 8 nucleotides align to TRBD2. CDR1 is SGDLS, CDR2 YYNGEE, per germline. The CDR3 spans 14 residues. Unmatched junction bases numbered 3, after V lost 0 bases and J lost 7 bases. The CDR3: CASSVAGGSNEQFF. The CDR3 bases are TGTGCCAGCAGCGTAGCGGGAGGGTCTAATGAGCAGTTCTTC.

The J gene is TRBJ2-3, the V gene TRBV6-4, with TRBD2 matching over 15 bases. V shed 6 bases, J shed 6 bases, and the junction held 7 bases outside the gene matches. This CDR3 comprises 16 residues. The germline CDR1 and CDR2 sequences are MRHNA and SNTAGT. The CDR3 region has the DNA TGTGCCAGCAGCCCCGGACTAGCGGGGGGGCTGGATACGCAGTATTTT. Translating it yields CASSPGLAGGLDTQYF.

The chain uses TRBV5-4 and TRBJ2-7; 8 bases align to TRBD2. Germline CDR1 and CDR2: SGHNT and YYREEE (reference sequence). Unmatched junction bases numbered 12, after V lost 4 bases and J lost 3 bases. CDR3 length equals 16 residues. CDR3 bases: TGTGCCAGCAGCCCCGGCGGGAGGAATACAATCTACGAGCAGTACTTC. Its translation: CASSPGGRNTIYEQYF.

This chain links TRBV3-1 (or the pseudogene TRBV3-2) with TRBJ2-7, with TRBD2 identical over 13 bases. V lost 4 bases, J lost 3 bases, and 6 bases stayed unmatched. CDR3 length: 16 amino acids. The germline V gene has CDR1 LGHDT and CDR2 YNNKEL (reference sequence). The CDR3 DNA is TGTGCCAGCAGCCGAGGGACTAGCGGGGTTTTCTACGAGCAGTACTTC. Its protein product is CASSRGTSGVFYEQYF.

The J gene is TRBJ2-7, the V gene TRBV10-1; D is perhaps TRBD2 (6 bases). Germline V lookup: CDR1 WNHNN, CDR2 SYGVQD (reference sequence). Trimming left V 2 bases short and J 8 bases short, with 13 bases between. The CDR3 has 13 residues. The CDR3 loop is CASSEDTREKQYF. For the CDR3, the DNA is TGCGCCAGCAGTGAGGATACCCGGGAGAAGCAGTACTTC.

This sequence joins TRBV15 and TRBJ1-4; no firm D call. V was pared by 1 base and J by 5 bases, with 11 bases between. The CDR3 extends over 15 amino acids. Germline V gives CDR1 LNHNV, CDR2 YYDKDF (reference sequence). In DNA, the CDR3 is TGTGCCACCAGCAGAGCAACGGACTTCAATGAAAAACTGTTTTTT. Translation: CATSRATDFNEKLFF.

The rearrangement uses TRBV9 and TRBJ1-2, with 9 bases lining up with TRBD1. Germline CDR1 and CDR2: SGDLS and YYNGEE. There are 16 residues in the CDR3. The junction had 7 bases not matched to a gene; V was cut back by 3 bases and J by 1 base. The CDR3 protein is CASSAWDRESNYGYTF. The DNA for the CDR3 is TGTGCCAGCAGCGCGTGGGACAGGGAGAGTAACTATGGCTACACCTTC.

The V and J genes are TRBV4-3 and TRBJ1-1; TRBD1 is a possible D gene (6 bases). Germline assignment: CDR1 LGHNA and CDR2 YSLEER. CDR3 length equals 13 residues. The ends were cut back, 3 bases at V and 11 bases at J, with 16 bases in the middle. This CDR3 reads CASSQLTGRGAFF. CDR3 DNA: TGCGCCAGCAGCCAGCTGACAGGCCGTGGGGCTTTCTTT.

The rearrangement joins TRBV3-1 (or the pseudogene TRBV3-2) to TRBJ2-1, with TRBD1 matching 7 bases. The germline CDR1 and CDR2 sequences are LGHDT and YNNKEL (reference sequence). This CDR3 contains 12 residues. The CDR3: CAVRGLRNEQFF. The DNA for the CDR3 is TGTGCTGTGAGGGGGCTAAGGAATGAGCAGTTCTTC.

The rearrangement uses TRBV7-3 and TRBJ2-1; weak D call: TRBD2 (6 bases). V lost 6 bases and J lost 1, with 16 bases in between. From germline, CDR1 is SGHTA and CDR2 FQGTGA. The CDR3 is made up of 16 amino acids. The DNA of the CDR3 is TGTGCCAGCAGGAAAGCCGGGACTGGTTCCTACAATGAGCAGTTCTTC. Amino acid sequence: CASRKAGTGSYNEQFF.

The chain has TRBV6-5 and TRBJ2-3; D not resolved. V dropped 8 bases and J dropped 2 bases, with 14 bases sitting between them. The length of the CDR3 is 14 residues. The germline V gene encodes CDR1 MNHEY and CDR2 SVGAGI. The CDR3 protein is CASGTKIDTDTQYF. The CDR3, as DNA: TGTGCCAGCGGCACCAAAATCGACACAGATACGCAGTATTTT.